This entry lists 7 T cell receptor beta chains sequenced from one sample in a study of graft-versus-host responses after intestinal transplantation. Libraries were prepared by immunoSEQ multiplex PCR; TCRdb keeps only in-frame clonotypes and omits some of them. This sample has roughly 97,000 clones, with approximately 90% found just once. Source: PBMCs, taken around 68 weeks after intestinal transplant. These receptors all stem from a human patient who received an intestinal transplant, so some T cells may come from the graft donor.

Details on this clone: At one end the junction does not follow the germline gene, possibly because of a read error. This chain joins TRBV15 and TRBJ2-3; 7 bases match TRBD1. Germline V gives CDR1 LNHNV, CDR2 YYDKDF (reference sequence). The CDR3 is made up of 13 amino acids. CDR3 sequence: CATGDSTDTYVLF. The CDR3 DNA reads as TGTGCCACGGGGGACAGCACAGATACGTACGTACTCTTT.

This chain links TRBV10-3 with TRBJ2-5; TRBD2 matches 9 bases. The J call may be in error: the DNA end matches TRBJ2-7 better. CDR1 and CDR2 (germline): ENHRY, SYGVKD. The CDR3 has 12 amino acids. DNA of the CDR3: TGTGCCACCGCGGGGGGGGCCTACGAGCAGTACTTC. This sequence encodes CATAGGAYEQYF.

The V and J genes are TRBV27 and TRBJ2-3, with 11 bases that match TRBD2. CDR1 and CDR2 (germline): MNHEY, SMNVEV (reference sequence). CDR3 length equals 15 residues. Unmatched junction bases numbered 2, after V lost 2 bases and J lost 4 bases. CDR3 in DNA: TGTGCCAGCAGTTTACTAGCGGGGGGCGCAGATACGCAGTATTTT. The encoded protein is CASSLLAGGADTQYF.

The genes are TRBV5-1 and TRBJ2-1, with 8 bases matching TRBD2. V lost 3 bases to trimming and J lost 5 bases; unmatched junction nucleotides: 7. Germline lookup yields CDR1 SGHRS and CDR2 YFSETQ. The CDR3 contains 15 residues. For the CDR3, the DNA is TGCGCCAGCAGCTCTCTCCCAGCGGGGGACAATGAGCAGTTCTTC. This codes for CASSSLPAGDNEQFF.

The V and J genes are TRBV18 and TRBJ2-5; D unclear. Trimming stripped 3 bases from V and 4 bases from J, with 6 bases between. This CDR3 region has 12 residues. The germline CDR1 and CDR2 sequences are KGHSH and LQKENI. The CDR3 sequence is CASSPVGETQYF. The CDR3 bases are TGTGCCAGCTCACCTGTGGGAGAGACCCAGTACTTC. The full variable domain, completed using reference TRBV18 and TRBJ2-5, is NAGVMQNPRHLVRRRGQEARLRCSPMKGHSHVYWYRQLPEEGLKFMVYLQKENIIDESGMPKERFSAEFPKEGPSILRIQQVVRGDSAAYFCASSPVGETQYFGPGTRLLVL.

The chain is built from TRBV7-9 and TRBJ2-7; D uncertain. V was trimmed by 5 bases and J by 5 bases, leaving 13 bases between them. The length of the CDR3 is 13 residues. In germline, CDR1 is SEHNR, CDR2 FQNEAQ (reference sequence). CDR3 in DNA: TGTGCCAGCAGCGTAGGCAGTGGTGACGAGCAGTACTTC. This sequence encodes CASSVGSGDEQYF.

This clone was detected once. The chain is built from TRBV19 and TRBJ1-1; D gene ambiguous. V lost 6 bases to trimming and J lost 0 bases, with 8 bases between them. Per the germline V gene, CDR1 is LNHDA and CDR2 is SQIVND (reference sequence). This CDR3 spans 13 amino acids. CDR3 in DNA: TGTGCCAGTAGCAGGACGGTGAACACTGAAGCTTTCTTT. This translates into CASSRTVNTEAFF. The variable domain in full, completed from reference TRBV19 and TRBJ1-1, reads DGGITQSPKYLFRKEGQNVTLSCEQNLNHDAMYWYRQDPGQGLRLIYYSQIVNDFQKGDIAEGYSVSREKKESFPLTVTSAQKNPTAFYLCASSRTVNTEAFFGQGTRLTVV.